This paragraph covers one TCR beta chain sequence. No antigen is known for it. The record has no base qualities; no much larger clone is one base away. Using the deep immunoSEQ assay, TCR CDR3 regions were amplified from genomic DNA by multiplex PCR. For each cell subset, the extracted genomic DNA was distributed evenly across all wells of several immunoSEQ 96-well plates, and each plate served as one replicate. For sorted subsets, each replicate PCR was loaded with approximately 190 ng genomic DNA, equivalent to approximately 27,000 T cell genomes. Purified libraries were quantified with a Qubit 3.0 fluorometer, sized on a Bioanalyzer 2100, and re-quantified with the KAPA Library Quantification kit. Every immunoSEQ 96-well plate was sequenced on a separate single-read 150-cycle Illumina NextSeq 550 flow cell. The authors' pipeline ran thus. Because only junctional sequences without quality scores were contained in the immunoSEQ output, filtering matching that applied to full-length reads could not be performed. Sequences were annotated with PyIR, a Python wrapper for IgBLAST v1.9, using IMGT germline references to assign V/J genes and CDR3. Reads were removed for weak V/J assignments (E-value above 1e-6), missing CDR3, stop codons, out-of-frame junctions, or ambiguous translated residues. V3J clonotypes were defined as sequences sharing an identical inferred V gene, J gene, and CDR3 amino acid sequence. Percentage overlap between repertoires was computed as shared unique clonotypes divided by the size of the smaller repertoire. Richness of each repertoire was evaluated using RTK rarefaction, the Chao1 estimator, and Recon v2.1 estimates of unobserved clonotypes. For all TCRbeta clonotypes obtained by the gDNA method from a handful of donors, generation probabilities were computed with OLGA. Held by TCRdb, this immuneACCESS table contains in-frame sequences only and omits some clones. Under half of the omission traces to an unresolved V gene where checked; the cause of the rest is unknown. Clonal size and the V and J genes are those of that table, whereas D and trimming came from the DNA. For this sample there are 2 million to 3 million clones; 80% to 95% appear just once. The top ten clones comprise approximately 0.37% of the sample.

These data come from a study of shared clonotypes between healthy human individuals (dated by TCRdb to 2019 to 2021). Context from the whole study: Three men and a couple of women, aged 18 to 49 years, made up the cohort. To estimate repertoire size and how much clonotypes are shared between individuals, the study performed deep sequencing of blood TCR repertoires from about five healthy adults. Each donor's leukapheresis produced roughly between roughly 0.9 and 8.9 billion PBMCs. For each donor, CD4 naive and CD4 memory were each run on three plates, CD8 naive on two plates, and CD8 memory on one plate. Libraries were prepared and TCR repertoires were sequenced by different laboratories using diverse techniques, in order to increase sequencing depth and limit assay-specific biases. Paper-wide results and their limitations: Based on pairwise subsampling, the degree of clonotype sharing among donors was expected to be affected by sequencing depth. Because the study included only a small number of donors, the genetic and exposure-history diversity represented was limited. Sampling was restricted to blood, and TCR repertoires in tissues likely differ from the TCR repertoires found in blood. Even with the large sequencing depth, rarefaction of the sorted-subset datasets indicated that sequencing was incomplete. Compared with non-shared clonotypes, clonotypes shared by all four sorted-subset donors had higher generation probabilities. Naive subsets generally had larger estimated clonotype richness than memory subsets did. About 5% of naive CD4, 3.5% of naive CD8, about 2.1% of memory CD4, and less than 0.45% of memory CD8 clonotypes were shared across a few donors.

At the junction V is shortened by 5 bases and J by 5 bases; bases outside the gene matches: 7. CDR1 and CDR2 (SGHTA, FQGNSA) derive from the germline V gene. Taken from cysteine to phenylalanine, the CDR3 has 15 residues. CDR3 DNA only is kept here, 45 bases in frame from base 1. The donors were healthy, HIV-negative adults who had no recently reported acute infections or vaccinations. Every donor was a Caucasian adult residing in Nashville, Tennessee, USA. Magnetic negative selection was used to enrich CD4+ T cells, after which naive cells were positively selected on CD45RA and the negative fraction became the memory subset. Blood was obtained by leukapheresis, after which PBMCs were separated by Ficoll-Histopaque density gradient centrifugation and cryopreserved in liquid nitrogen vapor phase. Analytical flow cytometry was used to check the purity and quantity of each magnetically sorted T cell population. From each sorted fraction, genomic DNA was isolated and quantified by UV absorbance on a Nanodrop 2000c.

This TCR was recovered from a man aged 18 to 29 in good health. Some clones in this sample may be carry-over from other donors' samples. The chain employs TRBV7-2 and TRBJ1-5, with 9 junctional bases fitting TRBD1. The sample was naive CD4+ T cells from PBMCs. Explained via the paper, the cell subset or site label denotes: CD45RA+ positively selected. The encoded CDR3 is CASSPGGQGHQPQHF. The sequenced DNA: TGTGCCAGCAGCCCTGGGGGACAGGGACATCAGCCCCAGCATTTT.